This TCR beta chain was obtained from a study of T cells after yellow fever vaccination (dated by TCRdb to between 2018 and 2020). A note on the overall study: Libraries from fractions with low cell numbers were prepared with the SMART-Seq v4 Ultra Low Input RNA kit. To track T-cell clones before and after primary and booster YFV17D yellow fever vaccination, bulk TCR alpha and beta repertoires were sequenced longitudinally. Two healthy male donors made up the cohort, one aged 18 to 30 years and the other aged 30 to 40 years. Blood was collected at multiple timepoints before and after primary and secondary immunization, and bulk PBMC replicates and cell subsets were isolated.

Taken with the paper, the label for treatment or condition translates to: live attenuated yellow fever vaccine strain. PBMCs were isolated from peripheral blood using a standard Ficoll-Paque protocol. CD4 and CD8 T-cell fractions were isolated with Dynabeads CD4 and CD8 positive selection kits. TriZol was used to extract RNA from bulk PBMCs, from CD4 and CD8 fractions, and from dextramer-positive and dextramer-negative fractions. Its CDR3 holds 16 amino acids, cysteine through phenylalanine. Solely the CDR3 DNA is kept, with 48 bases framed from the first base. Overall study results and their limits: The secondary T-cell response was found to be weaker but faster than the primary response, with a peak reached on day 5 rather than on day 15. FACS-sorted repertoires could contain abundant contaminating clonotypes from the bulk population, so computational filtering was required. Because only a couple of donors were included in the study, the extent to which the findings can be generalized is limited. A small share of clonotypes occurred in both CD4 and CD8 compartments, likely arising from convergent recombination. Most clones expanded after primary vaccination were re-detected after the booster (about 96% of CD4 and around nine tenths of CD8), suggesting broad memory maintenance.

A word on this clonotype: What antigen it recognizes has not been identified. Base qualities are not at hand, and no much larger clone is one base apart.

TCR cDNA was made using 5'RACE template switching, a step that added a universal primer site and unique molecular identifiers. Priming of cDNA synthesis was performed from both the TCR alpha and TCR beta constant segments. Library amplification used two PCR steps, and the second PCR step added sample barcodes and sequencing adapters. Sequencing of libraries was done on Illumina HiSeq 2500 (2x100 bp) or NovaSeq (2x150 bp). As for how the authors treated the data: Demultiplexing of reads and collapsing into UMI consensus sequences were performed with MIGEC, and V(D)J alignment was carried out with MiXCR. Vaccine-responding clonotypes were identified with edgeR using replicate PBMC samples, with FDR below 0.01 and a log2 fold change above 5 up to day 15 being required. Bulk clonotypes were assigned CD4 or CD8 identity according to which sequenced CD4 or CD8 repertoire held them at higher abundance. Using fastp at Q25 and MiXCR, TCRdb reprocessed the public reads and kept productive beta chains. Rows matching on CDR3 protein sequence are summarized as one entry with the most common DNA and genes. The V and J calls follow TCRdb's processing rather than the paper's. The table for this sample lists around 72,000 distinct CDR3 sequences; more than 5.5% of them were counted only once. Over 25% of the sample rests with the top ten.

Recombination connected TRBV21-1 to TRBJ1-5. TRBV21-1 is given as a pseudogene. The input for sequencing was CD8+ T cells sorted from PBMCs, taken around 10 days after the first yellow fever vaccination. The TCR was taken from a man aged 18 to 29 who received the YFV17D yellow fever vaccine. The CDR3 has the sequence CASSKEGRILNQPQHF. The DNA sequence is given as TGTGCCAGCAGCAAAGAAGGCCGAATTTTAAATCAGCCCCAGCATTTT.